The sequence of this TCR beta chain was determined in a study of T cells in Graves' hyperthyroidism and ophthalmopathy. Cells are PBMCs isolated from more than 8.5 ml of fresh blood. RNA transcripts were the template for amplifying TCR beta CDR3 regions. First-round RT-PCR targeting the TCR CDR3 was performed with the HTBI primer set. TCRdb fed the multiplex PCR reads into MiXCR, producing one record per CDR3 protein. The table has hundreds of thousands of distinct CDR3 sequences, roughly 37% seen once. V was shortened by 2 bases and J by 9 bases, with 16 bases between the two germline ends. Per germline, CDR1 MNHNY and CDR2 SVGAGI (reference sequence). The CDR3 totals 14 residues.

The clonotype originates from a man aged 18 to 29 with Graves' hyperthyroidism. The rearrangement uses TRBV6-6 and TRBJ2-5, with D unclear. What was sequenced was blood. This CDR3 reads CASSYVEELPAQYF. DNA of the CDR3: TGTGCCAGCAGTTACGTGGAAGAACTCCCGGCCCAGTACTTC.